Sequencing of this T cell receptor beta chain was carried out in a study of T cell responses to AZD1222 COVID-19 vaccine. Study-level points and caveats: None of the repertoires were sampled until the peak T cell response had passed.

Trimming took off 4 bases at V and 6 bases at J, with 20 bases between the two ends. Germline assignment: CDR1 SGHRS and CDR2 YFSETQ. The CDR3 contains 15 residues. The repertoire was sequenced with immunoSEQ multiplex PCR; TCRdb's copy has only in-frame clones and lacks some. The table lists just under 95,000 clones, just over 85% of them singletons. As concerns this clone: Its antigen is undetermined.

This specimen consisted of peripheral blood, obtained on day 0 of AZD1222 vaccination. The source of this sequence is an adult in good health. This sequence joins TRBV5-1 and TRBJ2-7, with a weak D call TRBD2 (6 bases). The CDR3 region has the DNA TGCGCCAGCAGCGTAACGGGACTCGAAGGACGCGAGCAGTACTTC. Encoded protein: CASSVTGLEGREQYF. The full variable domain, with the rest looked up from reference TRBV5-1 and TRBJ2-7, is KAGVTQTPRYLIKTRGQQVTLSCSPISGHRSVSWYQQTPGQGLQFLFEYFSETQRNKGNFPGRFSGRQFSNSRSEMNVSTLELGDSALYLCASSVTGLEGREQYFGPGTRLTVT.